This TCR beta chain was identified during a study of glioma-infiltrating T cells. Study-level findings and limits: Very few CDR3 sequences were shared between tissue and blood. Non-neoplastic patients had below-expected tissue-blood divergence, while all gliomas exceeded expectation.

This CDR3 comprises 14 residues. Germline V gene lookup returns CDR1 SEHNR and CDR2 FQNEAQ (reference sequence). V gave up 8 bases and J gave up 3 bases, with 17 bases separating them. Amplification of TCR alpha and beta CDR3 regions from RNA used iRepertoire nested multiplex PCR. Input was roughly 95-400 ng of tissue mRNA or PBMC total RNA. TCRdb re-called the multiplex PCR reads with MiXCR, one entry per CDR3 protein. The sample holds about 110,000 distinct CDR3 sequences, less than 30% seen once. In its sample, this clonotype was seen many times. What it binds is unknown. The chain employs TRBV7-9 and TRBJ2-7; D might be TRBD1 (8 bases). Sequences were obtained from glioma tissue, nonneoplastic brain tissue, or PBMCs (not recorded which). This clonotype originated in a human donor with low-grade glioma or glioblastoma, undergoing nonglioma brain surgery, or in good health (not recorded which). CDR3 protein: CASESGTGFYEQYF. The CDR3 DNA reads as TGTGCCAGCGAGAGCGGGACAGGCTTCTACGAGCAGTACTTC.